A single T cell receptor beta chain is shown here with its context. Its antigen remains undetermined. Base qualities were left out, and no much larger clone turns up one base away. The source of the sample is a study of T-cell reconstitution after alpha-beta-depleted transplantation in children (dated by TCRdb to the mid-2010s). Regarding the complete study: T-cell immune reconstitution after TCRalphabeta/CD19-depleted allogeneic hematopoietic cell transplantation in children was quantitatively tracked in the study by means of TCR repertoire profiling.

The CDR3 spans 17 residues, from the cysteine through the phenylalanine. Here the CDR3 DNA is all that survives: 51 bases in frame from base 1. A distance of 18 bases separates the germline ends of V and J, which lose 1 base and 5 bases respectively. CDR1 and CDR2 were assigned from the germline V gene as SGHAT and FQNNGV. The treatment or condition label here, explained by the study, means: allogeneic hematopoietic cell transplantation with graft depleted of TCRalphabeta T cells and CD19 B cells. TCRalphabeta/CD19-depleted allogeneic hematopoietic cell grafts were given to the transplant recipients, all of whom were children. What the authors observed across the whole study: The apparently early alphabetaT-cell count recovery about two months after transplant was reportedly dependent on only several hundred rapidly expanded clones derived from non-depleted graft cells. Over the following months the frequencies of hyperexpanded clones went down, and after one year T-cell counts and TCRbeta diversity were mostly credited to newly produced T cells. The high TCRbeta diversity at day 60 in some patients was ascribed to recipient T cells and intrathymic progenitors that had survived conditioning.

The library was generated by PCR. The reads were generated on an Illumina HiSeq 2500. TCR libraries were prepared with molecular barcoding, using unique molecular identifiers to normalize TCRbeta repertoire quantification. TCRdb reworked the public reads: Q25 trimming with fastp, MiXCR clone assembly, productive beta chains retained. Rows merge per CDR3 protein into single entries with the most common DNA and genes. For this sample there are some 350,000 distinct CDR3 sequences; 15% to 20% appear just once. In total, the top ten clones hold around two fifths of the sample. The V gene is TRBV11-2 and the J gene is TRBJ1-5, with TRBD1 as a weak D call on 6 bases. The sequence was obtained from a male patient aged 2-10 years who had a stem cell transplant for acute lymphoblastic leukemia, so the T cells may come from the graft donor. The source material was PBMCs, mostly from graft donor cells, sampled 360 days after TCRalphabeta/CD19-depleted stem cell transplant. Read as DNA, the sequence is TGTGCCAGCAGCTTAGTGTCGGGGTGGGGGCTGGATCAGCCCCAGCATTTT. Its product reads: CASSLVSGWGLDQPQHF.